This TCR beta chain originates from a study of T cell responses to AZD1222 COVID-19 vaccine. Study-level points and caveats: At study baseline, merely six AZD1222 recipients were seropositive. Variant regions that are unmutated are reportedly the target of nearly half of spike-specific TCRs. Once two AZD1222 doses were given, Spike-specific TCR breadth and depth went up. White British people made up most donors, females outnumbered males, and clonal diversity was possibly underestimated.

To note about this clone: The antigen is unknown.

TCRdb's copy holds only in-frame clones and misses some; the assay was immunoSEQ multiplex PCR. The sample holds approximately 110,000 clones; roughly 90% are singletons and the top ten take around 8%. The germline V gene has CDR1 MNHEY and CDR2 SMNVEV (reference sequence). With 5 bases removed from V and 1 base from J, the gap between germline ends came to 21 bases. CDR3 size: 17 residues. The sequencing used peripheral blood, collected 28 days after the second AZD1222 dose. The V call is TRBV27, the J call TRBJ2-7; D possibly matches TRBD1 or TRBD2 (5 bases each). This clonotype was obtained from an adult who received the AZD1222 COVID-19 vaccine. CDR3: CASSPLVVGTGSYEQYF. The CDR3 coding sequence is TGTGCCAGCAGTCCGCTAGTGGTCGGGACGGGATCCTACGAGCAGTACTTC.